This paragraph covers one T cell receptor (beta chain) sequence. As yet, its antigen is unknown. This sample stems from a study of T cell responses to AZD1222 COVID-19 vaccine. V shed 8 bases and J shed 4 bases, with 9 bases lying between them. This CDR3 contains 12 residues. Germline values: CDR1 MNHEY, CDR2 SMNVEV (reference sequence). Study-level findings and limits: Among those given AZD1222, only 6 or 7 were seropositive at baseline. Without day 14 samples, only post-peak T cell repertoires were studied. Vaccine-associated CD4 TCRs ranged over spike, dominating at 160-218 and 743-854. Spike-specific TCR breadth and depth both grew after two AZD1222 doses.

Only in-frame clones appear in the TCRdb table, and some are missing; sequencing was by immunoSEQ multiplex PCR. The table includes 150,000 to 200,000 clones, 85% to 95% detected once. The rearrangement uses TRBV27 and TRBJ1-5; D is unresolved. The TCR originated in an adult in good health. The sequenced sample was peripheral blood, obtained on day 0 of AZD1222 vaccination. The DNA for the CDR3 is TGTGCCAGCGGAAGTCCGAATCAGCCCCAGCATTTT. It translates to CASGSPNQPQHF.